This is a list of T cell receptor beta chains from one sample in a study of PD-1 blockade in mismatch repair-deficient tumors. Clones were sequenced by immunoSEQ multiplex PCR, and TCRdb holds only the in-frame ones, with some missing. The repertoire has about 19,000 clones, more than 65% of them found once; the top ten carry about 1.5%. Sequenced here: PBMCs, sampled 52 weeks after starting pembrolizumab. The receptors were sampled from an adult with mismatch repair-deficient cancer. The CDR3 runs from the conserved cysteine through the conserved F or W. A D gene is named only where the DNA matches it firmly. Some rows mark clone size as missing; the rest say once, few, many or name a class of expanded clone.

v_gene: TRBV30
d_gene: -
abundance: -
j_gene: TRBJ1-1
CDR3aa: CAWHRQNTEAFF
CDR3nt: TGTGCCTGGCACAGGCAGAACACTGAAGCTTTCTTT

v_gene: TRBV7-9
d_gene: TRBD2
abundance: -
j_gene: TRBJ2-2
CDR3aa: CASRTSGGELFF
CDR3nt: TGTGCCAGCAGGACTAGCGGCGGGGAGCTGTTTTTT

v_gene: TRBV10-2
d_gene: TRBD2
abundance: -
j_gene: TRBJ2-7
CDR3aa: CASSPRTSGSYEQYF
CDR3nt: TGCGCCAGCAGCCCTCGGACTAGCGGCTCCTACGAGCAGTACTTC

v_gene: TRBV5-6
d_gene: -
abundance: -
j_gene: TRBJ1-5
CDR3aa: CASSFWQVSNQPQHF
CDR3nt: TGTGCCAGCAGCTTTTGGCAGGTCAGCAATCAGCCCCAGCATTTT

v_gene: TRBV4-2
d_gene: -
abundance: -
j_gene: TRBJ2-5
CDR3aa: CASSQGGKETQYF
CDR3nt: TGTGCCAGCAGCCAAGGCGGGAAAGAGACCCAGTACTTC

v_gene: TRBV7-9
d_gene: -
abundance: -
j_gene: TRBJ1-6
CDR3aa: CASNSTRTTEASPLHF
CDR3nt: TGTGCCAGCAACTCAACCCGAACAACGGAGGCTTCACCCCTCCACTTT

v_gene: TRBV5-4
d_gene: -
abundance: few
j_gene: TRBJ2-7
CDR3aa: CASSGPSVSYEQYF
CDR3nt: TGTGCCAGCAGCGGCCCGAGCGTGTCTTACGAGCAGTACTTC

v_gene: TRBV2
d_gene: -
abundance: -
j_gene: TRBJ1-3
CDR3aa: CASSEDGSSGNTIYF
CDR3nt: TGTGCCAGCAGTGAAGACGGGAGCTCTGGAAACACCATATATTTT

v_gene: TRBV27
d_gene: -
abundance: -
j_gene: TRBJ2-4
CDR3aa: CASSLGQIGYF
CDR3nt: TGTGCCAGCAGTTTAGGGCAGATTGGCTACTTC

v_gene: TRBV5-1
d_gene: -
abundance: -
j_gene: TRBJ2-7
CDR3aa: CASSLAWGYEQYF
CDR3nt: TGCGCCAGCAGCTTGGCCTGGGGCTACGAGCAGTACTTC

v_gene: TRBV4-1
d_gene: TRBD2
abundance: few
j_gene: TRBJ2-4
CDR3aa: CASSQEGSLAEIAKNIQYF
CDR3nt: TGCGCCAGCAGCCAAGAGGGGAGTCTAGCGGAAATAGCCAAAAACATTCAGTACTTC

v_gene: TRBV9
d_gene: -
abundance: -
j_gene: TRBJ2-7
CDR3aa: CASSVEPHRYYEQYF
CDR3nt: TGTGCCAGCAGCGTAGAACCCCATCGCTACTACGAGCAGTACTTC

v_gene: TRBV23-1
d_gene: -
abundance: -
j_gene: TRBJ2-2
CDR3aa: CASSQWCGGANTGELFF
CDR3nt: TGCGCCAGCAGTCAATGGTGTGGGGGCGCGAACACCGGGGAGCTGTTTTTT

v_gene: TRBV11-1
d_gene: TRBD2
abundance: -
j_gene: TRBJ2-3
CDR3aa: CASSPGRASDTQYF
CDR3nt: TGTGCCAGCAGCCCCGGGAGGGCGTCAGATACGCAGTATTTT

v_gene: TRBV19
d_gene: -
abundance: -
j_gene: TRBJ2-7
CDR3aa: CASSIEGLSSYEQYF
CDR3nt: TGTGCCAGTAGTATAGAAGGACTTAGCTCCTACGAGCAGTACTTC

v_gene: TRBV5-4
d_gene: TRBD1
abundance: few
j_gene: TRBJ2-7
CDR3aa: CASSLAVGTGLEQYF
CDR3nt: TGTGCCAGCAGCTTGGCCGTCGGGACAGGGCTCGAGCAGTACTTC

v_gene: TRBV5-4
d_gene: TRBD2
abundance: few
j_gene: TRBJ2-7
CDR3aa: CASSLAGGGAGYEQYF
CDR3nt: TGTGCCAGCAGCTTGGCCGGCGGGGGGGCGGGCTACGAGCAGTACTTC

v_gene: TRBV5-1
d_gene: -
abundance: once
j_gene: TRBJ2-6
CDR3aa: CASSRETSSSGANVLTF
CDR3nt: TGCGCCAGCAGCAGGGAGACAAGTAGCTCTGGGGCCAACGTCCTGACTTTC

v_gene: TRBV28
d_gene: -
abundance: -
j_gene: TRBJ1-5
CDR3aa: CASSLNRSRPQHF
CDR3nt: TGTGCCAGCAGTTTAAACAGGTCCCGGCCCCAGCATTTT

v_gene: TRBV2
d_gene: -
abundance: -
j_gene: TRBJ2-3
CDR3aa: CAAHMSTDTQYF
CDR3nt: TGTGCCGCCCACATGAGCACAGATACGCAGTATTTT

v_gene: TRBV4-1
d_gene: TRBD2
abundance: -
j_gene: TRBJ2-3
CDR3aa: CASSQVTGGTDTQYF
CDR3nt: TGCGCCAGCAGCCAAGTGACGGGAGGGACAGATACGCAGTATTTT

v_gene: TRBV13
d_gene: TRBD2
abundance: -
j_gene: TRBJ2-1
CDR3aa: CASSPRERTSGIGNEQFF
CDR3nt: TGTGCCAGCAGCCCCCGGGAAAGGACTAGCGGGATTGGCAATGAGCAGTTCTTC

v_gene: TRBV7-7
d_gene: -
abundance: -
j_gene: TRBJ2-3
CDR3aa: CASSLGAITDTQYF
CDR3nt: TGTGCTAGCAGCTTAGGGGCCATCACAGATACGCAGTATTTT

v_gene: TRBV21-1
d_gene: -
abundance: -
j_gene: TRBJ2-1
CDR3aa: CASSSPLLAGGYNEQFF
CDR3nt: TGTGCCAGCAGCAGCCCCCTGCTAGCGGGAGGTTACAATGAGCAGTTCTTC

v_gene: TRBV18
d_gene: -
abundance: -
j_gene: TRBJ2-1
CDR3aa: CASSPSSTYNEQFF
CDR3nt: TGTGCCAGCTCACCTTCTAGTACCTACAATGAGCAGTTCTTC

v_gene: TRBV5-1
d_gene: TRBD2
abundance: -
j_gene: TRBJ2-2
CDR3aa: CASSLELAENTGELFF
CDR3nt: TGCGCCAGCAGCTTGGAGCTAGCGGAAAACACCGGGGAGCTGTTTTTT

v_gene: TRBV18
d_gene: -
abundance: -
j_gene: TRBJ2-7
CDR3aa: CASSPPSRYEQYF
CDR3nt: TGTGCCAGCTCACCTCCTAGTCGCTACGAGCAGTACTTC

v_gene: TRBV29-1
d_gene: -
abundance: once
j_gene: TRBJ2-7
CDR3aa: CSPGGLRGSYEQYF
CDR3nt: TGCAGCCCCGGGGGGCTCCGGGGATCCTACGAGCAGTACTTC

v_gene: TRBV7-2
d_gene: -
abundance: -
j_gene: TRBJ2-1
CDR3aa: CASSLVPHRENEQFF
CDR3nt: TGTGCCAGCAGCTTAGTACCCCACAGGGAGAATGAGCAGTTCTTC

v_gene: TRBV5-1
d_gene: -
abundance: few
j_gene: TRBJ2-3
CDR3aa: CASSLGASGTDTQYF
CDR3nt: TGCGCCAGCAGCTTGGGGGCTAGCGGCACAGATACGCAGTATTTT

v_gene: TRBV19
d_gene: TRBD2
abundance: -
j_gene: TRBJ2-3
CDR3aa: CASSRLAGTDTQYF
CDR3nt: TGTGCCAGTAGCAGACTAGCGGGGACAGATACGCAGTATTTT

v_gene: TRBV2
d_gene: -
abundance: -
j_gene: TRBJ2-1
CDR3aa: CASRRQGLAESLEQFF
CDR3nt: TGTGCCAGCAGGAGGCAGGGGCTAGCCGAGTCGCTTGAGCAGTTCTTC

v_gene: TRBV27
d_gene: -
abundance: -
j_gene: TRBJ2-1
CDR3aa: CASSLTETYNEQFF
CDR3nt: TGTGCCAGCAGTTTGACAGAGACTTACAATGAGCAGTTCTTC

v_gene: TRBV6-4
d_gene: TRBD2
abundance: -
j_gene: TRBJ2-2
CDR3aa: CASSERLAGVGTGELFF
CDR3nt: TGTGCCAGCAGTGAGAGGCTAGCGGGAGTGGGCACCGGGGAGCTGTTTTTT

v_gene: TRBV4-1
d_gene: TRBD2
abundance: -
j_gene: TRBJ2-5
CDR3aa: CASSPRTGRLAGVQETQYF
CDR3nt: TGCGCCAGCAGCCCCCGGACAGGCCGACTAGCGGGGGTTCAAGAGACCCAGTACTTC

v_gene: TRBV13
d_gene: TRBD2
abundance: -
j_gene: TRBJ2-7
CDR3aa: CASSSRLAGHSYEQYF
CDR3nt: TGTGCCAGCAGCTCGCGGCTAGCGGGCCACTCCTACGAGCAGTACTTC